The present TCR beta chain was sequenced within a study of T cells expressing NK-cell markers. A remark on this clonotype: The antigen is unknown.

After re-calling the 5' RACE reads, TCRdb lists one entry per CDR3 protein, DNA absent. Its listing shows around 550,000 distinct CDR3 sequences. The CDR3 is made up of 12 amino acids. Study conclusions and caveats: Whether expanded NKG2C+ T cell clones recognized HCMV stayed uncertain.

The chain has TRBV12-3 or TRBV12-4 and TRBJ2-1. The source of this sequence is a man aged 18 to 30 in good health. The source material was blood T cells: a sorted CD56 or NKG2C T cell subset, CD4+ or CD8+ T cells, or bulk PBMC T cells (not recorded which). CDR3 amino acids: CASSGSYNEQFF.